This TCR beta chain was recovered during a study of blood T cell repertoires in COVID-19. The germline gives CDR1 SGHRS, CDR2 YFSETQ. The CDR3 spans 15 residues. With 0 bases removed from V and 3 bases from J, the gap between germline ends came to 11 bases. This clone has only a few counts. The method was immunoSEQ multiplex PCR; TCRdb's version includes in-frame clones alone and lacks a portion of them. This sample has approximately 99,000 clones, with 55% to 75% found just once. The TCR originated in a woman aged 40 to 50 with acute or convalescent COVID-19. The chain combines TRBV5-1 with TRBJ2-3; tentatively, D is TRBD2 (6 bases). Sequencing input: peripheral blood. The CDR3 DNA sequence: TGCGCCAGCAGCTTGGGCGGGGTAGTGACAGATACGCAGTATTTT. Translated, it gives CASSLGGVVTDTQYF.